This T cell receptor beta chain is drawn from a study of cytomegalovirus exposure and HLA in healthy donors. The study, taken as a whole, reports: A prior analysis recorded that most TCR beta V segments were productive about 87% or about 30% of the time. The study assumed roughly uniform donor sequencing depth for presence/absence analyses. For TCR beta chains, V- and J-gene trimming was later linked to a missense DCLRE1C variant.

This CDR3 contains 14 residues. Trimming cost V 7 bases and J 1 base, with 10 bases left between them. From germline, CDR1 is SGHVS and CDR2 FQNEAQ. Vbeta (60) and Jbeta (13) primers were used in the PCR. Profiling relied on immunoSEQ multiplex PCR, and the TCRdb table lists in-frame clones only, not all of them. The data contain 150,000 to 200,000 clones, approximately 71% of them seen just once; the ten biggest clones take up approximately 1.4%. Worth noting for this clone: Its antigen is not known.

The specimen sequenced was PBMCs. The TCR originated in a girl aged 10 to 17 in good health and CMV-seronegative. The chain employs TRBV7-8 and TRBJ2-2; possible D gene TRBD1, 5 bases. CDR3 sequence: CASTIGQNTGELFF. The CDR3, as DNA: TGTGCCAGCACCATCGGACAGAACACCGGGGAGCTGTTTTTT. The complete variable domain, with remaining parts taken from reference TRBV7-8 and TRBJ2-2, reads GAGVSQSPRYKVAKRGQDVALRCDPISGHVSLFWYQQALGQGPEFLTYFQNEAQLDKSGLPSDRFFAERPEGSVSTLKIQRTQQEDSAVYLCASTIGQNTGELFFGEGSRLTVL.